This T cell receptor beta chain was profiled in a study of T-cell memory formation after mild COVID-19. Overall study: TCR clusters largely stayed donor specific. Notes on the study in general: The study found contracting CD4+ clones mainly in CM and EM and contracting CD8+ clones in EMRA. The finding that pre-infection memory included some responding clones suggested that cross-reactive memory joined.

CDR3 length equals 13 residues. Germline-derived CDR1 and CDR2 are SGHRS and YFSETQ. V was trimmed by 0 bases and J by 7 bases, leaving 8 bases between them. This clonotype has ten or more counts. Its antigen is unidentified. Constant-segment primers were used for 5'RACE, and the resulting TCR alpha and TCR beta cDNA libraries carried sample barcodes and UMIs. TCRdb recomputed calls from the 5' RACE reads with MiXCR, one row per CDR3 protein. Of a few hundred thousand distinct CDR3 sequences listed, less than 25% are singletons. The specimen sequenced was PBMCs or a T cell subset sorted from them (not recorded which). This TCR was recovered from a man younger than 35 who had mild COVID-19 (a few samples of this study predate the infection). Cell type and time point are not known. This chain uses TRBV5-1 with TRBJ1-5; D unclear. Written as DNA, the CDR3 is TGCGCCAGCAGCTTGGGGGAAGGCCAGCCCCAGCATTTT. Translation: CASSLGEGQPQHF. Full variable domain (rest looked up from reference TRBV5-1 and TRBJ1-5): KAGVTQTPRYLIKTRGQQVTLSCSPISGHRSVSWYQQTPGQGLQFLFEYFSETQRNKGNFPGRFSGRQFSNSRSEMNVSTLELGDSALYLCASSLGEGQPQHFGDGTRLSIL.